The T cell receptor beta chain under discussion was sequenced for a study of cytomegalovirus exposure and HLA in healthy donors. The CDR3 sequence is 15 residues long. V trimming: 2 bases; J trimming: 3 bases; junction bases outside the gene matches: 5. The V gene's germline CDR1 is SGHDT and CDR2 YYEEEE. Method: immunoSEQ multiplex PCR; TCRdb's copy keeps in-frame clones and lacks some. The table records over 100,000 clones, approximately 94% of them present only once. This sequence joins TRBV5-6 and TRBJ2-1, with 7 bases fitting TRBD2. Source material: PBMCs. This sequence was found in a young woman in good health and CMV-seronegative. This CDR3 is CASSFGLAVYNEQFF. CDR3 sequence (DNA): TGTGCCAGCAGCTTTGGGCTAGCGGTCTACAATGAGCAGTTCTTC.